The 19 T cell receptor beta chains given below trace back to one sample, sequenced in a study of T-cell reconstitution after alpha-beta-depleted transplantation in children. Unique molecular identifiers were incorporated during preparation of the TCRbeta library. TCRdb re-called the PCR reads through MiXCR, storing one row per CDR3 protein. The data hold hundreds of thousands of distinct CDR3 sequences, with approximately 13% observed a single time. The starting material was PBMCs, mostly from graft donor cells, obtained 360 days after TCRalphabeta/CD19-depleted stem cell transplant. Receptor source: a male patient aged 10 to 17 who had a stem cell transplant for acute myeloid leukemia, so the T cells may come from the graft donor.

In this sample, this clonotype turned up a few times. The rearrangement joins TRBV4-3 to TRBJ1-2, with a tentative D call TRBD1 (5 bases). CDR1 and CDR2 from the germline V gene are LGHNA and YSLEER. Trimming left V 2 bases short and J 4 bases short, with 14 bases between. The CDR3 totals 15 residues. Written as DNA, the CDR3 is TGCGCCAGCAGCCAAAAGAACGCAGGGACCTATGGCTACACCTTC. This gives the protein CASSQKNAGTYGYTF.

This clonotype was detected ten times or more. This chain joins TRBV7-8 and TRBJ2-7, with D perhaps matching TRBD1 (5 bases). From germline, CDR1 is SGHVS and CDR2 FQNEAQ. The CDR3 is 14 amino acids. The V gene lost 0 bases and the J gene lost 4 bases, with 10 bases spanning the gap. The CDR3 protein is CASSLAGRDYEQYF. The CDR3 DNA reads TGTGCCAGCAGCTTAGCGGGCAGGGATTACGAGCAGTACTTC.

The table lists this clonotype with a few counts. This rearrangement joins TRBV12-3 or TRBV12-4 to TRBJ2-7, with 8 bases lining up with TRBD1. CDR3 length equals 14 residues. Trimming at V came to 2 bases and at J to 2 bases, leaving 2 bases not matched to a gene. The CDR3 DNA is TGTGCCAGCAGTTTAACGGGACAGGCCTACGAGCAGTACTTC. The encoded protein is CASSLTGQAYEQYF.

V is TRBV11-2 and J is TRBJ2-4; D gene unclear. Germline V gene sequence: CDR1 SGHAT, CDR2 FQNNGV. The V gene lost 5 bases and the J gene lost 2 bases, with 7 bases spanning the gap. The CDR3 spans 13 residues. For the CDR3, the DNA is TGTGCCAGCAGCCCCCCTACCAAAAACATTCAGTACTTC. This translates into CASSPPTKNIQYF.

Here the CDR3 reads CASSYSGFLASETQYF. The CDR3 coding sequence is TGTGCCAGCAGTTACTCTGGTTTTCTAGCTTCAGAGACCCAGTACTTC. The chain combines TRBV6-5 with TRBJ2-5, with a possible D match to TRBD2 (5 bases). The CDR3 extends over 16 amino acids. V was cut by 0 bases and J by 4 bases, with 15 bases left in between. Germline assignment: CDR1 MNHEY and CDR2 SVGAGI.

This clonotype was detected a few times. This sequence joins TRBV6-4 and TRBJ2-2, with 11 nucleotides matching TRBD2. V trimming: 5 bases; J trimming: 0 bases; junction bases outside the gene matches: 5. Germline V CDR1 and CDR2: MRHNA, SNTAGT. The CDR3 contains 17 residues. The DNA for the CDR3 is TGTGCCAGCAGTAAGGGACTAGCGGCAGCGAACACCGGGGAGCTGTTTTTT. Protein: CASSKGLAAANTGELFF.

The V gene is TRBV4-1, the J gene TRBJ2-1; D may match TRBD1 or TRBD2 (5 bases each). From germline, CDR1 is MGHRA and CDR2 YSYEKL. This CDR3 has 24 amino acids. V lost 4 bases and J lost 4, with 41 bases in between. CDR3 nucleotide sequence: TGCGCCAGCAGCCCCCCCAAGGTCGGAACGGCAGGGAGACTGATTAAACAACCGTACAATGAGCAGTTCTTC. Its protein is CASSPPKVGTAGRLIKQPYNEQFF.

The rearrangement uses TRBV7-2 and TRBJ1-4, with D possibly TRBD1 on 6 matching bases. The CDR3 extends over 14 amino acids. In germline, CDR1 is SGHTA, CDR2 FQGNSA. Trimming shortened V by 5 bases and J by 4 bases, and 11 bases separated the two germline ends. CDR3 bases: TGTGCCAGCAGCCCGACAGGACATAATGAAAAACTGTTTTTT. It specifies CASSPTGHNEKLFF.

The V and J genes are TRBV15 and TRBJ2-1; a possible D gene is TRBD2 (6 bases). The CDR3 sequence is 15 residues long. Germline loops: CDR1 LNHNV, CDR2 YYDKDF (reference sequence). V shed 1 base and J shed 6 bases, with 13 bases lying between them. The DNA for the CDR3 is TGTGCCACCAGCAGAGTGACGGGAGTAGGCAATGAGCAGTTCTTC. Its protein is CATSRVTGVGNEQFF.

The sample holds many counts of this clonotype. V gene TRBV12-3 or TRBV12-4 combines with J gene TRBJ2-3, with a weak D call TRBD1 (6 bases). The CDR3 loop spans 16 amino acids. V was pared by 5 bases and J by 1 base, with 16 bases between. CDR3 loop: CASSQLGYRGTDTQYF. Here the CDR3 DNA reads TGTGCCAGCAGTCAACTAGGTTACAGGGGCACAGATACGCAGTATTTT.

V and J are TRBV5-1 and TRBJ2-2; 8 bases match TRBD1. This CDR3 has 16 residues. Germline CDR1 is SGHRS and CDR2 is YFSETQ. Trimming removed 7 bases from V and 4 bases from J; junction bases left unmatched: 12. The CDR3 DNA sequence: TGCGCCAGCTCCAACCCCGCCAGGGGGCGCACCGGGGAGCTGTTTTTT. Its translation: CASSNPARGRTGELFF.

This clonotype was picked up a small number of times. The CDR3 nucleotides are TGTGCCACCCAGACTTTTACAGATACGCAGTATTTT. This gives the protein CATQTFTDTQYF. V is TRBV6-5 and J is TRBJ2-3; D gene uncertain. The germline V gene encodes CDR1 MNHEY and CDR2 SVGAGI. The CDR3 length is 12 residues. V was cut by 10 bases and J by 3 bases, with 11 bases left in between.

The chain combines TRBV20-1 with TRBJ2-3; 14 nucleotides align to TRBD2. CDR1 DFQATT and CDR2 SNEGSKA come from the germline V gene (reference sequence). CDR3 size: 16 residues. J lost 5 bases, V lost 3 bases, and 7 bases had no gene match. CDR3 sequence: CSASSATSGRGDTQYF. The CDR3 DNA reads TGCAGTGCTAGTTCGGCGACTAGCGGGAGGGGAGATACGCAGTATTTT.

This clonotype occurred a few times. The chain recombines TRBV5-1 with TRBJ2-3; D is uncertain. V lost 5 bases and J lost 6, with 10 bases in between. The CDR3 covers 12 residues. CDR1 and CDR2 from the germline V gene are SGHRS and YFSETQ. The CDR3 DNA reads as TGCGCCAGCAGATCACTCCTCGATACGCAGTATTTT. Translation: CASRSLLDTQYF.

This clonotype was seen at least ten times. This sequence joins TRBV7-9 and TRBJ1-2; D is ambiguous. V was trimmed by 3 bases and J by 4 bases, leaving 15 bases between them. Germline lookup yields CDR1 SEHNR and CDR2 FQNEAQ (reference sequence). The CDR3 runs to 15 residues. The CDR3 coding sequence is TGTGCCAGCAGCTTCTTGAGATCGGATACCTATGGCTACACCTTC. It translates to CASSFLRSDTYGYTF.

This rearrangement joins TRBV29-1 to TRBJ2-7; a possible D gene is TRBD1 (5 bases). This CDR3 comprises 13 residues. CDR1 and CDR2 (germline): SQVTM, ANQGSEA. With 7 bases removed from V and 1 base from J, the gap between germline ends came to 14 bases. The CDR3 reads CSAQQVASYEQYF. CDR3 nucleotides: TGCAGCGCCCAACAGGTTGCGTCCTACGAGCAGTACTTC.

The sample holds a few counts of this clonotype. CDR3 DNA: TGTGCCACCAGGATTACAGGGGGCGATGGCTACACCTTC. Translation gives CATRITGGDGYTF. The chain has TRBV15 and TRBJ1-2; 9 bases map to TRBD1. Germline V gives CDR1 LNHNV, CDR2 YYDKDF (reference sequence). The length of the CDR3 is 13 residues. Trimming removed 6 bases from V and 6 bases from J; junction bases left unmatched: 5. The complete variable domain, with remaining parts taken from reference TRBV15 and TRBJ1-2, reads DAMVIQNPRYQVTQFGKPVTLSCSQTLNHNVMYWYQQKSSQAPKLLFHYYDKDFNNEADTPDNFQSRRPNTSFCFLDIRSPGLGDTAMYLCATRITGGDGYTFGSGTRLTVV.

This clonotype was counted a few times. The rearrangement joins TRBV28 to TRBJ2-7; 8 nucleotides align to TRBD2. With V trimmed by 5 bases and J by 5 bases, 5 bases remained unmatched. The CDR3 spans 13 residues. Per germline, CDR1 MDHEN and CDR2 SYDVKM. In nucleotides, the CDR3 is TGTGCCAGCAGTCGGACTAGCTCGCACGAGCAGTACTTC. Translating gives CASSRTSSHEQYF.

The V gene is TRBV20-1, the J gene TRBJ2-3, with D possibly TRBD2 on 5 matching bases. The CDR3 runs to 13 residues. Germline values: CDR1 DFQATT, CDR2 SNEGSKA (reference sequence). As DNA, the CDR3 is TGCAGCCCGGCGTCCGGGATCACAGATACGCAGTATTTT. Translated: CSPASGITDTQYF.